This T cell receptor (beta chain) was profiled in a study of blood T cell repertoires in COVID-19. Between the trimmed V and J ends, which lost 4 bases and 3 bases, there was a span of 8 bases. The CDR3 runs to 13 residues. CDR1 is SGHVS, CDR2 FNYEAQ, per germline. Profiled with immunoSEQ multiplex PCR; TCRdb holds only in-frame clones, not every one. The table has 200,000 to 300,000 clones, over 80% seen once. The TCR comes from a middle-aged woman who had recovered from COVID-19. The chain recombines TRBV7-6 with TRBJ2-3; D might be TRBD2 (5 bases). The sequenced sample was peripheral blood. The CDR3 sequence is CASSSWETDTQYF. CDR3 DNA sequence: TGTGCCAGCAGCTCCTGGGAGACAGATACGCAGTATTTT.